These 31 T cell receptor beta chains share one sample of origin, sequenced in a study of OX40 agonist ivuxolimab in advanced cancers. Measured with immunoSEQ multiplex PCR; TCRdb has only the in-frame clones, and not every one. The table shows 40,000 to 60,000 clones, with 75% to 90% occurring only once. The source was CD4+ or CD8+ T cells sorted from blood, collected in a trial of the OX40 agonist ivuxolimab. These receptors came from an adult with an advanced solid tumor such as melanoma, head and neck, liver or kidney cancer.

The gene calls are TRBV5-1 and TRBJ1-1; D not certain. Trimming pared 0 bases from V and 1 base from J, leaving 13 bases between. The germline V gene encodes CDR1 SGHRS and CDR2 YFSETQ. The CDR3 spans 16 residues. The CDR3 DNA reads TGCGCCAGCAGCTTGGGGACGCAACGTGGGAACACTGAAGCTTTCTTT. Translation: CASSLGTQRGNTEAFF.

Comments on this clone: The identical CDR3 is also encoded by other nucleotide sequences in the sample. The J gene is TRBJ2-2, the V gene TRBV7-6; 11 nucleotides line up with TRBD2. The CDR3 runs to 14 residues. Trimming at V came to 3 bases and at J to 6 bases, leaving 0 bases not matched to a gene. Germline assignment: CDR1 SGHVS and CDR2 FNYEAQ. CDR3: CASSFSGGAGELFF. The CDR3 DNA reads as TGTGCCAGCAGCTTTAGCGGGGGGGCCGGGGAGCTGTTTTTT.

The rearrangement uses TRBV11-2 and TRBJ2-2, with 9 bases that match TRBD1. Per germline, CDR1 SGHAT and CDR2 FQNNGV. The V segment lost 6 bases and the J segment 3 bases; nucleotides outside the gene matches: 5. The CDR3 totals 15 residues. CDR3: CASRDRDRDTGELFF. The CDR3 region has the DNA TGTGCCAGCAGAGACCGGGACAGGGACACCGGGGAGCTGTTTTTT.

V gene TRBV5-6 combines with J gene TRBJ2-7, with TRBD1 as a possible D gene (5 bases). Trimming removed 3 bases from V and 3 bases from J, with 10 bases in between. CDR1 SGHDT and CDR2 YYEEEE come from the germline V gene. CDR3 length: 13 amino acids. DNA for the CDR3: TGTGCCAGCAGCTGGACAACGAGCTACGAGCAGTACTTC. Translated: CASSWTTSYEQYF.

This rearrangement joins TRBV7-2 to TRBJ1-5; no definite D call. This CDR3 spans 14 amino acids. Per the germline V gene, CDR1 is SGHTA and CDR2 is FQGNSA. V was clipped by 5 bases and J by 8 bases, with 16 bases between them. The CDR3 sequence is CASSPDGSGKPQHF. In DNA, the CDR3 is TGTGCCAGCAGCCCCGATGGTTCGGGAAAGCCCCAGCATTTT.

V is TRBV28 and J is TRBJ2-7, with 10 bases identical to TRBD1. Germline V gene sequence: CDR1 MDHEN, CDR2 SYDVKM. This CDR3 has 14 residues. V shed 7 bases, J shed 3 bases, and the junction held 6 bases outside the gene matches. Here the CDR3 DNA reads TGTGCCAGCACCCTGGGGGACAGGGGCTACGAGCAGTACTTC. Translating gives CASTLGDRGYEQYF.

The CDR3 bases are TGTGCCAGCAGGCAGGGGGGAGGGGGCACTGAAGCTTTCTTT. Its protein is CASRQGGGGTEAFF. The chain carries TRBV27 and TRBJ1-1, with 7 bases identical to TRBD1. Germline trimming cut 6 bases from V and 4 bases from J; bases unmatched to any gene: 8. CDR1 is MNHEY and CDR2 is SMNVEV in the germline V gene (reference sequence). The CDR3 sequence is 14 residues long.

V usage is TRBV9 and J usage is TRBJ2-3, with 9 nucleotides matching TRBD2. V lost 4 bases and J lost 6; bases outside the gene matches: 12. CDR1 and CDR2 (germline): SGDLS, YYNGEE. The CDR3 extends over 16 amino acids. The CDR3 is CASSSLSSGVLDTQYF. The CDR3 DNA reads TGTGCCAGCAGCTCCCTCTCTAGCGGGGTATTGGATACGCAGTATTTT.

V usage is TRBV9 and J usage is TRBJ2-7; 9 bases match TRBD2. CDR3 size: 15 residues. Looked up from germline, CDR1 is SGDLS and CDR2 is YYNGEE. The ends lost 0 bases at V and 3 bases at J; junction bases unmatched: 4. The CDR3 spells CASSVASGASYEQYF. CDR3 DNA: TGTGCCAGCAGCGTAGCTAGCGGGGCGAGCTACGAGCAGTACTTC. Looking up the rest from reference TRBV9 and TRBJ2-7 gives the full variable domain: DSGVTQTPKHLITATGQRVTLRCSPRSGDLSVYWYQQSLDQGLQFLIQYYNGEERAKGNILERFSAQQFPDLHSELNLSSLELGDSALYFCASSVASGASYEQYFGPGTRLTVT.

This chain connects TRBV25-1 to TRBJ1-1, with TRBD1 matching 7 bases. CDR3 length: 14 residues. Germline CDR1 is MGHDK and CDR2 is SYGVNS. V shed 3 bases and J 3 bases; nucleotides not matched to a gene: 4. The CDR3 sequence is CASSDLTGYTEAFF. CDR3 nucleotides: TGTGCCAGCAGTGATCTGACAGGGTACACTGAAGCTTTCTTT.

In this sample, this clone turned up once. The gene calls are TRBV13 and TRBJ2-7, with TRBD1 identical over 9 bases. CDR1 and CDR2 (germline): PRHDT, FYEKMQ (reference sequence). This CDR3 region has 14 residues. J was trimmed by 2 bases and V by 5 bases; bases with no gene match: 4. The CDR3 nucleotides are TGTGCCAGCAGCCGAGGACAGGGGACCTACGAGCAGTACTTC. Amino acids: CASSRGQGTYEQYF.

CDR3 DNA: TGTGCCAGCAGCACCGACACCGCTTCGGACAGGAACACTGAAGCTTTCTTT. Translated: CASSTDTASDRNTEAFF. The chain carries TRBV5-4 and TRBJ1-1; D is perhaps TRBD1 (6 bases). V lost 4 bases and J lost 1, with 20 bases in between. This CDR3 is built from 17 residues. Germline CDR1 SGHNT, CDR2 YYREEE (reference sequence).

The V gene is TRBV4-1, the J gene TRBJ1-3; D is undetermined. This CDR3 region has 14 residues. The germline CDR1 and CDR2 sequences are MGHRA and YSYEKL. The V end lost 8 bases, the J end lost 0 bases, and 11 bases lay between the germline ends. The CDR3, as DNA: TGCGCCAGCCGAGGTTTGAGCTCTGGAAACACCATATATTTT. Amino acid sequence: CASRGLSSGNTIYF.

The CDR3, as DNA: TGCGCCAGCTGCCGGGGGGCAGGCCTAAATAATGAGCAGTTCTTC. It specifies CASCRGAGLNNEQFF. The J gene is TRBJ2-1, the V gene TRBV10-2, with D perhaps matching TRBD2 (7 bases). This CDR3 has 15 residues. CDR1 is WSHSY and CDR2 is SAAADI in the germline V gene. V lost 8 bases to trimming and J lost 7 bases, with 21 bases between them.

This clone is a singleton in its sample. This chain connects TRBV4-3 to TRBJ1-5, with 9 positions matching TRBD1. Germline V gene lookup returns CDR1 LGHNA and CDR2 YSLEER. The CDR3 totals 16 residues. J lost 5 bases, V lost 3 bases, and 8 bases had no gene match. CDR3 protein: CASSQGADRGYQPQHF. The CDR3 bases are TGCGCCAGCAGCCAGGGCGCGGACAGGGGTTATCAGCCCCAGCATTTT.

The J gene is TRBJ2-3, the V gene TRBV2; D may be TRBD2 (6 bases). From germline, CDR1 is SNHLY and CDR2 FYNNEI. This CDR3 contains 16 residues. Trimming shortened V by 4 bases and J by 2 bases, and 16 bases separated the two germline ends. CDR3 sequence reads: CASSGGDGIDTDTQYF. The CDR3 nucleotides read TGTGCCAGCAGTGGCGGGGACGGAATTGACACAGATACGCAGTATTTT.

This chain joins TRBV5-7 and TRBJ1-2; TRBD1 aligns across 8 bases. TRBV5-7 is an ORF, and what it does is uncertain. The CDR3 sequence is 18 residues long. The J segment lost 0 bases and the V segment lost 4 bases, leaving 14 bases of the junction unmatched. The CDR3 loop reads CASSPRGPDRATNYGYTF. CDR3 bases: TGTGCCAGCAGCCCACGCGGGCCGGACAGGGCGACTAACTATGGCTACACCTTC.

The chain employs TRBV7-8 and TRBJ2-5; 8 positions match TRBD1. Germline-derived CDR1 and CDR2 are SGHVS and FQNEAQ. The CDR3 contains 15 residues. V dropped 5 bases and J dropped 2; count of bases not matched to a gene: 7. CDR3 DNA: TGTGCCAGCAGCCCCCGGGACAGGAGACAAGAGACCCAGTACTTC. The encoded protein is CASSPRDRRQETQYF.

This chain links TRBV7-7 with TRBJ2-2; perhaps D is TRBD1 or TRBD2 (6 bases each). This CDR3 region has 14 residues. Trimming shortened V by 11 bases and J by 1 base, and 14 bases separated the two germline ends. CDR1 and CDR2 from the germline V gene are SSHAT and FNYEAQ (reference sequence). The CDR3 DNA is TGTGCCGGGGGGACATGGGGGAACACCGGGGAGCTGTTTTTT. Its translation is CAGGTWGNTGELFF.

The rearrangement uses TRBV7-9 and TRBJ2-7, with TRBD1 matching 8 bases. Germline loops: CDR1 SEHNR, CDR2 FQNEAQ (reference sequence). V dropped 3 bases and J dropped 2; count of bases not matched to a gene: 3. The CDR3 loop spans 14 amino acids. The CDR3 here is CASSLTGAPYEQYF. Written as DNA, the CDR3 is TGTGCCAGCAGCTTGACAGGGGCCCCCTACGAGCAGTACTTC.

The chain links TRBV28 to TRBJ2-1; perhaps TRBD1 as D (6 bases). There are 14 residues in the CDR3. V was trimmed by 5 bases and J by 6 bases, leaving 14 bases between them. CDR1 and CDR2 (germline): MDHEN, SYDVKM. The CDR3 bases are TGTGCCAGCAGTATCGAACAGGGATTCAATGAGCAGTTCTTC. Protein: CASSIEQGFNEQFF.

The chain is built from TRBV6-5 and TRBJ2-1; 7 bases agree with TRBD2. The CDR3 is 14 amino acids. V lost 10 bases, J lost 6 bases, and 12 bases stayed unmatched. From germline, CDR1 is MNHEY and CDR2 SVGAGI. The DNA for the CDR3 is TGTGCCACCACGTGGGCGGGGGATGGCAATGAGCAGTTCTTC. Translated, it gives CATTWAGDGNEQFF.

The rearrangement uses TRBV7-6 and TRBJ1-6; no clear D gene. V was trimmed by 2 bases and J by 10 bases, leaving 18 bases between them. The germline gives CDR1 SGHVS, CDR2 FNYEAQ. The CDR3 is 16 amino acids. CDR3 nucleotides: TGTGCCAGCAGCTTATCTCTAACGTCCACTTCATCACCCCTCCACTTT. It is translated as CASSLSLTSTSSPLHF.

V and J are TRBV7-9 and TRBJ1-1; no firm D call. CDR1 is SEHNR and CDR2 is FQNEAQ in the germline V gene (reference sequence). V was pared by 6 bases and J by 0 bases, with 14 bases between. This CDR3 has 15 residues. Here the CDR3 DNA reads TGTGCCAGCAGTACCCACAGAGACATGAACACTGAAGCTTTCTTT. It translates to CASSTHRDMNTEAFF.

This clone was seen a few times. CDR3 nucleotide sequence: TGTGCCAGTAGTATCAGCTCCAACACTGAAGCTTTCTTT. Protein product: CASSISSNTEAFF. The chain uses TRBV19 and TRBJ1-1; the D is unclear. The CDR3 totals 13 residues. The V gene's germline CDR1 is LNHDA and CDR2 SQIVND (reference sequence). Trimming stripped 3 bases from V and 2 bases from J, with 7 bases between.

The J gene is TRBJ2-7, the V gene TRBV6-6; the D gene could be TRBD1 or TRBD2 (5 bases each). Between the trimmed V and J ends, which lost 4 bases and 6 bases, there was a span of 13 bases. The germline V gene has CDR1 MNHNY and CDR2 SVGAGI (reference sequence). The CDR3 runs 13 residues. As DNA, the CDR3 is TGTGCCAGCAGTTCGGGACGGCCGCTCGAGCAGTACTTC. Its protein is CASSSGRPLEQYF.

This clone counts as medium-sized. DNA for the CDR3: TGCGCCAGCAGCCAAGACGTGCCGGGACATAGCACAGATACGCAGTATTTT. This encodes CASSQDVPGHSTDTQYF. This chain uses TRBV4-3 with TRBJ2-3, with D perhaps TRBD1 (6 bases). Germline V lookup: CDR1 LGHNA, CDR2 YSLEER. The length of the CDR3 is 17 residues. Trimming left V 0 bases short and J 0 bases short, with 13 bases between.

The chain couples TRBV28 to TRBJ2-2; 9 nucleotides align to TRBD1. Germline V gene lookup returns CDR1 MDHEN and CDR2 SYDVKM. The V gene end was trimmed by 1 base and the J gene end by 4 bases; junction bases not matched to a gene: 4. CDR3 length: 16 amino acids. Here the CDR3 DNA reads TGTGCCAGCAGTTTATACAGGGGGCTTAGCACCGGGGAGCTGTTTTTT. Protein sequence: CASSLYRGLSTGELFF.

The chain has TRBV5-8 and TRBJ1-2, with D possibly being TRBD1 (6 bases). The CDR3 loop spans 14 amino acids. V was clipped by 7 bases and J by 0 bases, with 13 bases between them. The germline CDR1 and CDR2 sequences are SGHTS and YDEGEE. This CDR3 is CASGQGSTNYGYTF. The CDR3 DNA reads TGTGCCAGCGGGCAGGGGTCAACTAACTATGGCTACACCTTC.

This chain connects TRBV6-1 to TRBJ2-7; no definite D call. CDR1 and CDR2 (germline): MNHNS, SASEGT. The V gene lost 5 bases and the J gene lost 4 bases, with 9 bases spanning the gap. This CDR3 region has 12 residues. The CDR3 DNA reads TGTGCCAGCAGTCAGTTGCTATACGAGCAGTACTTC. It encodes CASSQLLYEQYF.

The chain links TRBV6-5 to TRBJ2-3; no clear D gene. The germline gives CDR1 MNHEY, CDR2 SVGAGI. The CDR3 is 14 residues long. Trimming removed 0 bases at V and 2 bases at J, with 6 bases between. CDR3 sequence (DNA): TGTGCCAGCAGTTACTCGGGCCACACAGATACGCAGTATTTT. It specifies CASSYSGHTDTQYF.